The 26 T cell receptor beta chains in this list originate from one sample, sequenced in a study of shared clonotypes between healthy human individuals. TCRdb's copy holds only in-frame clones and misses some; the assay was immunoSEQ multiplex PCR. The sample has under 600,000 clones, about three quarters seen once. Sequences were obtained from PBMCs. Every receptor here comes from a woman aged 40 to 50 in good health. Some clones in this sample may be carry-over from other donors' samples.

This clone was found a few times. The chain combines TRBV10-1 with TRBJ2-7; the D gene is possibly TRBD2 (6 bases). V was shortened by 1 base and J by 0 bases, with 13 bases between the two germline ends. There are 16 residues in the CDR3. The germline gives CDR1 WNHNN, CDR2 SYGVQD (reference sequence). CDR3 nucleotides: TGCGCCAGCAGTGAGTACCGCGGAGGGAGCTCCTACGAGCAGTACTTC. Its translation: CASSEYRGGSSYEQYF.

This rearrangement joins TRBV18 to TRBJ1-1; possible D gene TRBD1, 5 bases. The CDR3 covers 14 residues. V lost 3 bases and J 7 bases, leaving 15 bases between the germline ends. CDR1 is KGHSH, CDR2 LQKENI, per germline. CDR3 in DNA: TGTGCCAGCTCACCCCGGGAGCGGGGCAGTGAAGCTTTCTTT. Translation: CASSPRERGSEAFF.

This clone was seen a handful of times. The chain joins TRBV7-2 to TRBJ1-5; perhaps TRBD1 as D (5 bases). Germline loops: CDR1 SGHTA, CDR2 FQGNSA. Trimming left V 4 bases short and J 5 bases short, with 15 bases between. This CDR3 comprises 15 residues. DNA for the CDR3: TGTGCCAGCAGCTCAGGGCGTAACACGGATCAGCCCCAGCATTTT. Translating gives CASSSGRNTDQPQHF.

The rearrangement links TRBV6-1 to TRBJ2-4, with 7 bases fitting TRBD1. CDR1 MNHNS and CDR2 SASEGT come from the germline V gene. The CDR3 is 15 residues long. The V and J ends lost 2 bases and 1 base, in that order; junction bases with no gene match: 2. CDR3 region: CASSEQQGAKNIQYF. The CDR3 region has the DNA TGTGCCAGCAGTGAACAACAGGGGGCCAAAAACATTCAGTACTTC.

CDR3 sequence reads: CASSPPRAPAGELFF. The DNA of the CDR3 is TGCGCCAGCAGCCCCCCCAGGGCCCCGGCCGGGGAGCTGTTTTTT. This sequence joins TRBV4-1 and TRBJ2-2, with TRBD1 as a possible D gene (5 bases). Germline V gene data show CDR1 as MGHRA and CDR2 as YSYEKL. The germline V and J ends were trimmed by 4 bases and 6 bases, with 15 bases remaining between them. This CDR3 has 15 residues.

Note on this clone: A read error may account for a junction end that differs from germline. The V gene is TRBV7-2, the J gene TRBJ1-5, with D possibly TRBD1 on 5 matching bases. The length of the CDR3 is 14 residues. Germline CDR1 reads SGHTA; CDR2 reads FQGNSA. CDR3 DNA: TGTGCCAGCAGCTTAACCAAGGGGAATCAGCTCCAGCATTTT. This sequence encodes CASSLTKGNQLQHF. Looking up the rest from reference TRBV7-2 and TRBJ1-5 gives the full variable domain: GAGVSQSPSNKVTEKGKDVELRCDPISGHTALYWYRQSLGQGLEFLIYFQGNSAPDKSGLPSDRFSAERTGGSVSTLTIQRTQQEDSAVYLCASSLTKGNQLQHFGDGTRLSIL.

This chain joins TRBV18 and TRBJ2-1; 10 bases align to TRBD2. V was clipped by 3 bases and J by 6 bases; unmatched bases: 8. This CDR3 comprises 16 residues. Germline V lookup: CDR1 KGHSH, CDR2 LQKENI. The CDR3: CASSPPGSGRANEQFF. DNA for the CDR3: TGTGCCAGCTCACCCCCTGGGAGCGGGAGGGCCAATGAGCAGTTCTTC.

V is TRBV14 and J is TRBJ2-5; 10 bases align to TRBD1. V lost 2 bases and J lost 0; bases outside the gene matches: 3. Germline lookup yields CDR1 SGHDN and CDR2 FVKESK. The CDR3 sequence is 16 residues long. DNA for the CDR3: TGTGCCAGCAGCCAAAGGGACAGGGGTTACCAAGAGACCCAGTACTTC. Its protein is CASSQRDRGYQETQYF.

About this clone itself: Other nucleotide sequences in the sample specify the same CDR3. The chain uses TRBV28 and TRBJ1-4, with D uncertain. The CDR3 runs to 15 residues. The V and J ends lost 6 bases and 0 bases respectively, with 11 bases between them. Germline CDR1 is MDHEN and CDR2 is SYDVKM. The CDR3 DNA reads as TGTGCCAGCAGCCCGCCGGGTGCAACTAATGAAAAACTGTTTTTT. Its protein product is CASSPPGATNEKLFF.

The gene calls are TRBV5-1 and TRBJ1-6, with 8 nucleotides matching TRBD1. With V trimmed by 0 bases and J by 10 bases, 6 bases remained unmatched. This CDR3 contains 15 residues. CDR1 and CDR2 from the germline V gene are SGHRS and YFSETQ. In nucleotides, the CDR3 is TGCGCCAGCAGCTTGGGGCAGGGGGCTAGCTCACCCCTCCACTTT. Encoded protein: CASSLGQGASSPLHF.

This clone was counted at least ten times. Other DNA sequences in this sample translate to the same CDR3. V gene TRBV29-1 combines with J gene TRBJ1-2, with D possibly matching TRBD1 (5 bases). The CDR3 has 13 amino acids. V was shortened by 0 bases and J by 8 bases, with 13 bases between the two germline ends. CDR1 is SQVTM and CDR2 is ANQGSEA in the germline V gene. In DNA, the CDR3 is TGCAGCGTTGAAGATGTGGGACCGGAGGGCTACACCTTC. Translated, it gives CSVEDVGPEGYTF.

Concerning this clone itself: This sequence may be a read error, since a much larger clone differs from it by one base. Within the sample, other DNA sequences also encode this same CDR3. This sequence joins TRBV18 and TRBJ2-7, with 10 bases lining up with TRBD1. J was trimmed by 10 bases and V by 6 bases; bases with no gene match: 9. The CDR3 is made up of 13 amino acids. Per germline, CDR1 KGHSH and CDR2 LQKENI. DNA for the CDR3: TGTGCCAGCTCGCCCGGGACAGGGGAGAGACAGTACTTC. This gives the protein CASSPGTGERQYF.

The chain links TRBV16 to TRBJ1-1; D is uncertain. The germline gives CDR1 KGHSY, CDR2 FQNENV. Between the trimmed V and J ends, which lost 4 bases and 1 base, there was a span of 13 bases. The CDR3 loop spans 15 amino acids. The CDR3 sequence is CASSPAVGWNTEAFF. DNA of the CDR3: TGTGCCAGCAGCCCGGCGGTAGGGTGGAACACTGAAGCTTTCTTT.

This sequence joins TRBV13 and TRBJ1-1, with D unclear. Germline CDR1 is PRHDT and CDR2 is FYEKMQ (reference sequence). CDR3 size: 15 residues. The V end was cut by 3 bases, the J end by 0 bases, with 11 bases between. CDR3 amino acids: CASSFPFPMNTEAFF. The CDR3 nucleotides read TGTGCCAGCAGCTTCCCGTTCCCTATGAACACTGAAGCTTTCTTT.

The rearrangement joins TRBV5-1 to TRBJ1-1; tentative D call: TRBD1 (6 bases). This CDR3 is 15 amino acids long. The germline CDR1 and CDR2 sequences are SGHRS and YFSETQ. With 0 bases removed from V and 0 bases from J, the gap between germline ends came to 9 bases. CDR3 in DNA: TGCGCCAGCAGCTTGGCCGGACAGATGAACACTGAAGCTTTCTTT. It codes for CASSLAGQMNTEAFF.

The chain employs TRBV9 and TRBJ1-1; possible D gene TRBD1, 5 bases. V was pared by 4 bases and J by 4 bases, with 14 bases between. The length of the CDR3 is 14 residues. Germline V gene lookup returns CDR1 SGDLS and CDR2 YYNGEE. CDR3: CASSPRQYGTEAFF. CDR3 in DNA: TGTGCCAGCAGCCCTAGACAGTATGGCACTGAAGCTTTCTTT.

This chain links TRBV25-1 with TRBJ2-5; tentative D call: TRBD2 (5 bases). Per germline, CDR1 MGHDK and CDR2 SYGVNS. The V gene lost 4 bases and the J gene lost 2 bases, with 17 bases spanning the gap. This CDR3 is built from 16 residues. The CDR3 protein is CASSGYTGRTQETQYF. The DNA of the CDR3 is TGTGCCAGCAGTGGCTATACCGGACGGACTCAAGAGACCCAGTACTTC.

At least ten counts were recorded for this clone. The rearrangement joins TRBV6-6 to TRBJ2-1; 8 nucleotides agree with TRBD1. Germline V lookup: CDR1 MNHNY, CDR2 SVGAGI (reference sequence). V trimming: 2 bases; J trimming: 2 bases; junction bases outside the gene matches: 5. The CDR3 has 16 amino acids. The CDR3 loop reads CASSYRRTGTYNEQFF. The CDR3 DNA reads as TGTGCCAGCAGTTACCGACGGACAGGGACCTACAATGAGCAGTTCTTC.

This clone was seen more than once but under ten times. This chain joins TRBV10-3 and TRBJ1-1; D is perhaps TRBD1 (5 bases). The germline V gene encodes CDR1 ENHRY and CDR2 SYGVKD. The CDR3 has 13 residues. V lost 7 bases and J 4 bases, leaving 13 bases between the germline ends. The CDR3 sequence: CAINREQATEAFF. For the CDR3, the DNA is TGTGCCATCAACCGGGAACAGGCCACTGAAGCTTTCTTT.

The CDR3 nucleotides are TGTGCCAGCAGTCTAGGGGCGCTGGGGTCCCAAAACATTCAGTACTTC. Encoded protein: CASSLGALGSQNIQYF. The chain employs TRBV28 and TRBJ2-4; perhaps TRBD1 as D (5 bases). Germline lookup yields CDR1 MDHEN and CDR2 SYDVKM. Trimming pared 5 bases from V and 5 bases from J, leaving 19 bases between. The CDR3 runs to 16 residues.

A single count supports this clone. CDR3 coding DNA: TGTGCCAGCAGCTCTCCCACAGGTGTCACCGGGGAGCTGTTTTTT. This gives the protein CASSSPTGVTGELFF. The chain couples TRBV7-3 to TRBJ2-2, with D possibly matching TRBD1 (5 bases). The germline V gene encodes CDR1 SGHTA and CDR2 FQGTGA. This CDR3 has 15 residues. The V gene lost 4 bases and the J gene lost 4 bases, with 13 bases spanning the gap.

The chain joins TRBV6-1 to TRBJ1-1, with 8 bases identical to TRBD1. Germline V CDR1 and CDR2: MNHNS, SASEGT. CDR3 length: 15 residues. V shed 5 bases and J 0 bases; nucleotides not matched to a gene: 5. This CDR3 reads CASSSRTGMNTEAFF. The DNA for the CDR3 is TGTGCCAGCAGTTCGAGGACAGGGATGAACACTGAAGCTTTCTTT.

The rearrangement links TRBV28 to TRBJ1-5; D is perhaps TRBD1 (6 bases). V gave up 6 bases and J gave up 4 bases, with 13 bases separating them. This CDR3 is 14 amino acids long. CDR1 MDHEN and CDR2 SYDVKM come from the germline V gene. In DNA form, the CDR3 reads TGTGCCAGCAGCCAGGGGCGCTCGAATCAGCCCCAGCATTTT. Translated, it gives CASSQGRSNQPQHF.

The V call is TRBV7-8, the J call TRBJ2-7; D is possibly TRBD2 (5 bases). The CDR3 consists of 13 residues. V was shortened by 3 bases and J by 1 base, with 7 bases between the two germline ends. Germline CDR1 and CDR2: SGHVS and FQNEAQ. The CDR3 DNA sequence: TGTGCCAGCAGCTTCCGGGGTTCCTACGAGCAGTACTTC. It translates to CASSFRGSYEQYF.

Here the CDR3 DNA reads TGTGCCAGCGGGACAGGGCTCAATCAGCCCCAGCATTTT. It specifies CASGTGLNQPQHF. This chain uses TRBV28 with TRBJ1-5, with TRBD1 matching 9 bases. The germline CDR1 and CDR2 sequences are MDHEN and SYDVKM. Trimming removed 8 bases from V and 3 bases from J; junction bases left unmatched: 2. The CDR3 is 13 amino acids.

This clone was seen a few times. CDR3 residues: CATSRDDSEATNEKLFF. The DNA for the CDR3 is TGTGCCACCAGCAGAGATGACAGTGAGGCAACTAATGAAAAACTGTTTTTT. The chain combines TRBV15 with TRBJ1-4, with a tentative D call TRBD1 (5 bases). Germline V gene sequence: CDR1 LNHNV, CDR2 YYDKDF (reference sequence). V was pared by 0 bases and J by 0 bases, with 11 bases between. The CDR3 runs to 17 residues.